This TCR beta chain originates from a study of PD-1 blockade in classical Hodgkin lymphoma. Study details: It was nivolumab at 3 mg/kg, given intravenously every 2 weeks, that patients received.

Findings and caveats of the study: There remain no defined causes for the repertoire differences, which possibly reflect disease activity or prior therapy.

Time point specified: cycle 4 day 1 (C4D1), after 5 to 7 weeks of nivolumab. Each and every patient relapsed after autologous stem cell transplantation, and patients got differing brentuximab vedotin exposure. About this clone: Antigen unknown.

TCRdb's copy holds only in-frame clones and misses some; the assay was immunoSEQ multiplex PCR. Of tens of thousands of clones in the sample, approximately 70% were seen once. V gave up 0 bases and J gave up 4 bases, with 12 bases separating them. This CDR3 is 14 amino acids long. Germline CDR1 is SQVTM and CDR2 is ANQGSEA. The gene calls are TRBV29-1 and TRBJ1-2; tentatively, D is TRBD1 (5 bases). This TCR came from a human donor with classical Hodgkin lymphoma. Sequencing used peripheral blood mononuclear cells (PBMCs), obtained before the fourth cycle of nivolumab. CDR3 sequence: CSVEEGRQVYGYTF. As DNA, the CDR3 is TGCAGCGTTGAAGAGGGACGGCAAGTCTATGGCTACACCTTC.